The sequence of this T cell receptor beta chain was determined in a study of regulatory T cells in long-lasting Graves disease. In building TCR beta libraries, iRepertoire HTBI primers were used together with Arm-PCR of CDR3 regions. TCRdb reanalysed the multiplex PCR reads using MiXCR and keeps one entry per CDR3 protein. The sample gives 350,000 to 400,000 distinct CDR3 sequences, roughly a sixth of which show up once; 22% is in the top ten. CDR1 and CDR2 from the germline V gene are SGHVS and FNYEAQ. There are 15 residues in the CDR3. V lost 4 bases and J lost 1; bases outside the gene matches: 5. Time point denoted: newly diagnosed GD, antithyroid drugs for less than 3 months. The TCR library used RNA extracted from PBMCs. There are a few counts of this clonotype.

The source of this sequence is a female donor with Graves disease. The sample here was peripheral blood mononuclear cells (PBMCs), taken at new diagnosis, from a patient treated with antithyroid drugs. The chain uses TRBV7-6 and TRBJ2-3; 7 bases are a match to TRBD1. The CDR3 sequence: CASSSRQGGTDTQYF. CDR3 coding DNA: TGTGCCAGCAGCTCGCGGCAGGGGGGCACAGATACGCAGTATTTT.